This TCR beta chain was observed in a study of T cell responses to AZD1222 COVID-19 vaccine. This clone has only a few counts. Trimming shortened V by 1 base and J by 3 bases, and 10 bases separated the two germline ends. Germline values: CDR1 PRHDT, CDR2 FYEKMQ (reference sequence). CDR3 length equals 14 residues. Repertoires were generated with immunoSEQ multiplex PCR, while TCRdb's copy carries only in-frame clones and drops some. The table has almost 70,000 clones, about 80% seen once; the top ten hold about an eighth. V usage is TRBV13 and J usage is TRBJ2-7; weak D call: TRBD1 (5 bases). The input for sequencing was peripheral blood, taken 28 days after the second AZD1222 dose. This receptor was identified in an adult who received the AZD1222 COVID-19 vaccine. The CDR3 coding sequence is TGTGCCAGCAGCTTAGAAGGGCAGGGCTACGAGCAGTACTTC. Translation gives CASSLEGQGYEQYF.